This TCR beta chain was sequenced in a study of human T cells and chemical hapten exposure. Study context: Application of 0.01% DPC to the upper back was done by patch test, with a reading at 6 days. Regarding the study as a whole: While controls formed fewer of them, expanded TCRs formed significantly more large CDR3 similarity clusters. Expanded TCR counts at PT1 went up together with patch test score, a positive correlation.

This clonotype showed up just a few times. The antigen is undetermined. The time point is: patch test 3, about 24 weeks after DPC sensitization. Treatment defined: therapeutic diphenylcyclopropenone sensitization with weekly scalp DPC. V was shortened by 0 bases and J by 4 bases, with 10 bases between the two germline ends. This CDR3 has 14 residues. CDR1 is GTSNPN and CDR2 is SVGIG in the germline V gene (reference sequence). MiXCR, run by TCRdb on the RACE reads, gives a single entry per CDR3 protein. The sample has 80,000 to 100,000 distinct CDR3 sequences; roughly 10% are singletons. The TCR originated in a woman in her 30s with alopecia areata. Some clones in this sample may be carry-over from other donors' samples. The rearrangement uses TRBV30 and TRBJ2-1; TRBD2 is a possible D gene (6 bases). The sequences come from whole blood, collected in connection with sensitization to the hapten diphenylcyclopropenone (DPC). CDR3 nucleotide sequence: TGTGCCTGGAGTGTTCTTAGCGGTTACAATGAGCAGTTCTTC. As protein: CAWSVLSGYNEQFF.